Below are 8 T cell receptor beta chains sequenced from a single sample in a study of T-cell memory formation after mild COVID-19. TCRdb re-derived calls from the 5' RACE reads in MiXCR, one entry per CDR3 protein. The table has roughly 300,000 distinct CDR3 sequences, 7% to 10% seen once. Sequenced sample: PBMCs or a T cell subset sorted from them (not recorded which). The receptor source for this set is a young man who had mild COVID-19 (a few samples of this study predate the infection). Cell type and time point are not known.

The genes are TRBV12-3 or TRBV12-4 and TRBJ1-2; 9 bases line up with TRBD1. CDR3 length: 13 amino acids. V lost 8 bases to trimming and J lost 4 bases; unmatched junction nucleotides: 5. The CDR3 is CASRDRARYGYTF. The CDR3 DNA is TGTGCCAGCCGGGACAGGGCCCGCTATGGCTACACCTTC.

The chain joins TRBV30 to TRBJ2-3; 7 bases are a match to TRBD1. The length of the CDR3 is 12 residues. CDR1 and CDR2 (germline): GTSNPN, SVGIG (reference sequence). Losses at the gene ends were 4 bases for V and 7 bases for J; bases not matched to a gene: 5. CDR3 bases: TGTGCCTGGACAGGGGGTCATCATACGCAGTATTTT. The encoded protein is CAWTGGHHTQYF.

This clonotype was found many times. The rearrangement uses TRBV20-1 and TRBJ1-1; D remains ambiguous. CDR3 size: 12 residues. Germline V gene lookup returns CDR1 DFQATT and CDR2 SNEGSKA (reference sequence). The V and J ends lost 0 bases and 7 bases respectively, with 9 bases between them. DNA for the CDR3: TGCAGTGCTAGAGATTCGGCTTTTGAAGCTTTCTTT. It yields the protein CSARDSAFEAFF.

The rearrangement uses TRBV25-1 and TRBJ2-1; weak D call: TRBD2 (5 bases). Germline-derived CDR1 and CDR2 are MGHDK and SYGVNS. The V gene lost 1 base and the J gene lost 10 bases, with 11 bases spanning the gap. The CDR3 loop spans 13 amino acids. The chain's CDR3 is CASSEFWSGEQFF. In DNA form, the CDR3 reads TGTGCCAGCAGTGAATTCTGGTCGGGGGAGCAGTTCTTC.

This clonotype has more than one count but fewer than ten. This sequence joins TRBV7-9 and TRBJ1-1; 7 bases are shared with TRBD1. V shed 0 bases, J shed 10 bases, and the junction held 11 bases outside the gene matches. The CDR3 extends over 15 amino acids. The V gene's germline CDR1 is SEHNR and CDR2 FQNEAQ (reference sequence). As DNA, the CDR3 is TGTGCCAGCAGCTTAGCCCAGGGGGAAAGGGAACCAGCTTTCTTT. This sequence encodes CASSLAQGEREPAFF.

This clonotype has ten or more counts. V and J are TRBV2 and TRBJ2-7; 10 nucleotides match TRBD2. Trimming took 1 base from V and 6 from J; bases not matched to a gene: 6. The CDR3 runs to 15 residues. Germline V gene sequence: CDR1 SNHLY, CDR2 FYNNEI. The CDR3 loop reads CASSEDPAGGREQYF. CDR3 DNA sequence: TGTGCCAGCAGTGAAGACCCAGCGGGGGGGCGCGAGCAGTACTTC. Looking up the rest from reference TRBV2 and TRBJ2-7 gives the full variable domain: EPEVTQTPSHQVTQMGQEVILRCVPISNHLYFYWYRQILGQKVEFLVSFYNNEISEKSEIFDDQFSVERPDGSNFTLKIRSTKLEDSAMYFCASSEDPAGGREQYFGPGTRLTVT.

The J gene is TRBJ2-3, the V gene TRBV12-3 or TRBV12-4; tentative D call: TRBD1 (5 bases). The length of the CDR3 is 16 residues. Between the trimmed V and J ends, which lost 3 bases and 7 bases, there was a span of 20 bases. Here the CDR3 reads CASSLGPDQVKYTQYF. The CDR3 DNA sequence: TGTGCCAGCAGTTTGGGGCCGGACCAAGTCAAGTATACGCAGTATTTT.

The chain has TRBV7-3 and TRBJ2-6, with D tentatively TRBD1 (6 bases). The CDR3 totals 17 residues. V lost 4 bases to trimming and J lost 5 bases, with 18 bases between them. CDR1 and CDR2 (germline): SGHTA, FQGTGA. In DNA form, the CDR3 reads TGTGCCAGCAGCTCACAGGGTATGGGTCGCTGGGCCAACGTCCTGACTTTC. Translating it yields CASSSQGMGRWANVLTF.